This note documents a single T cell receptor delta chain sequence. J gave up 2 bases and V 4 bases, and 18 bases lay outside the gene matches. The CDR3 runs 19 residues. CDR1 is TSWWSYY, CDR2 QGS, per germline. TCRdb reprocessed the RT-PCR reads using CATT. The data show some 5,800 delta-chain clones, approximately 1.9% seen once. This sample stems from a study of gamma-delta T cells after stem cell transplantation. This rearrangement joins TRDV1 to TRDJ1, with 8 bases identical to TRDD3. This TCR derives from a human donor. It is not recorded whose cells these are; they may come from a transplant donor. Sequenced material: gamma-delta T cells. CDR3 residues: CALGVPSTYWGSATDKLIF. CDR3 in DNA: TGTGCTCTTGGGGTACCTTCCACTTACTGGGGGTCGGCGACCGATAAACTCATCTTT.